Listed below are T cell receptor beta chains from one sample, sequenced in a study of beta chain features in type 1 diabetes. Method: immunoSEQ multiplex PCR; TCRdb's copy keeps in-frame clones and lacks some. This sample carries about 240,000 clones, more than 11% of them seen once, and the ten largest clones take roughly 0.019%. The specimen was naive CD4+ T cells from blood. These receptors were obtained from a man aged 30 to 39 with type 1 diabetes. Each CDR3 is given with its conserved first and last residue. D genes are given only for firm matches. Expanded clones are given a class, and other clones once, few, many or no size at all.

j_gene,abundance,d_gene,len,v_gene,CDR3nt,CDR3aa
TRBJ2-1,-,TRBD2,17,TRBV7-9,TGTGCCAGCAGCTTATGGGGGACTAGCGGCTCCTACAATGAGCAGTTCTTC,CASSLWGTSGSYNEQFF
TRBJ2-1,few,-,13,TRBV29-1,TGCAGCGCTGGGAGCCGGGCCACCAATGAGCAGTTCTTC,CSAGSRATNEQFF
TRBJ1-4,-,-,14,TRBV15,TGTGCCACCAGCAGAGTAGAAGCCTTTGAAAAACTGTTTTTT,CATSRVEAFEKLFF
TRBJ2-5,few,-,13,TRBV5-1,TGCGCCAGCAGCTGGGACACTCAAGAGACCCAGTACTTC,CASSWDTQETQYF
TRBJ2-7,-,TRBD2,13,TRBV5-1,TGCGCCAGCAGGGACGGGACTAGCGCGGAGCAGTACTTC,CASRDGTSAEQYF
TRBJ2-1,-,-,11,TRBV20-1,TGCAGTGCTATAGTCGGGAATGAGCAGTTCTTC,CSAIVGNEQFF
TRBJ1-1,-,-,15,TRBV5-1,TGCGCCAGCAGCTTCTACCGGGACTGGAACACTGAAGCTTTCTTT,CASSFYRDWNTEAFF
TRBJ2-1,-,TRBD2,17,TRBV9,TGTGCCAGCAGCGCGACCTTGACTAGCGGGGGGGGTAATGAGCAGTTCTTC,CASSATLTSGGGNEQFF
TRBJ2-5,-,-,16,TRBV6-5,TGTGCCAGCAGTTCGATGAGATTTGTCGCCCAAGAGACCCAGTACTTC,CASSSMRFVAQETQYF
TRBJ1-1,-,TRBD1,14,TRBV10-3,TGTGCCATCAGCCCCAGGGGGCCTAACACTGAAGCTTTCTTT,CAISPRGPNTEAFF
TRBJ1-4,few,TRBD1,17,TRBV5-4,TGTGCCAGCAGCTTGGGCAGACAGGGGGCGCTGGCTGAAAAACTGTTTTTT,CASSLGRQGALAEKLFF
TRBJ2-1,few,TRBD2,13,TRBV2,TGTGCCAGCAGTGAAAGGGAGGGGAATGAGCAGTTCTTC,CASSEREGNEQFF
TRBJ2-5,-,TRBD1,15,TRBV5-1,TGCGCCAGCAGCATATCGGGACAGGGGCCGGAGACCCAGTACTTC,CASSISGQGPETQYF
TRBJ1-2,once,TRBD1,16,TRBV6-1,TGTGCCAGCAGTGAGGATTGGACAGGGCGGGTTGGAGGCTACACCTTC,CASSEDWTGRVGGYTF
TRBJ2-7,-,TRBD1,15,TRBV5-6,TGTGCCAGCAGCTCTGCAGGGGGCACATCCTACGAGCAGTACTTC,CASSSAGGTSYEQYF
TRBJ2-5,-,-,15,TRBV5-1,TGCGCCAGCAGCTTAGACTACGGACGACCGGAGACCCAGTACTTC,CASSLDYGRPETQYF
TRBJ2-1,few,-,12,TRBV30,TGTGCCTGGAGTCCTAGCTACAATGAGCAGTTCTTC,CAWSPSYNEQFF
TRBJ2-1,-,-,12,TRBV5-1,TGCGCCAGCAGCTTGGTCCCTAGCATCCAGTTCTTC,CASSLVPSIQFF
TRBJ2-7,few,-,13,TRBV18,TGTGCCAGCTCACCAGGGCGGGAATACGAGCAGTACTTC,CASSPGREYEQYF
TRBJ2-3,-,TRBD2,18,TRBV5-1,TGCGCCAGCAGCCTCAGCCCCGTGGCTAGCGGGGGTGCAGATACGCAGTATTTT,CASSLSPVASGGADTQYF
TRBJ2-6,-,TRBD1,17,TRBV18,TGTGCCAGCTCACCCCGGGACAGTGGTACAGGGGCCAACGTCCTGACTTTC,CASSPRDSGTGANVLTF
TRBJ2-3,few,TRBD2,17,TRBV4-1,TGCGCCAGCAGCCCCCGGCTAGCGGGAGGGAGGGCAGATACGCAGTATTTT,CASSPRLAGGRADTQYF
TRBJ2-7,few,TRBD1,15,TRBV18,TGTGCCAGCTCACCACCGGGACAGGGGAGCTACGAGCAGTACTTC,CASSPPGQGSYEQYF
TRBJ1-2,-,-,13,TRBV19,TGTGCCAGTACCTCGAACGGTAACTATGGCTACACCTTC,CASTSNGNYGYTF